These 2 T cell receptor beta chains share one sample of origin, sequenced in a study of blood T cell repertoires in COVID-19. Here immunoSEQ multiplex PCR was the method, and the copy in TCRdb shows in-frame clones only, minus some. Of a few hundred thousand clones detected, 80% to 90% appear once; the ten largest clones hold around 9%. Specimen: PBMCs or T cells enriched from blood (not recorded which). The source of these receptors is a man aged 40-55 years who had recovered from COVID-19.

The table lists this clone with a few counts. V and J are TRBV6-4 and TRBJ2-1; D is perhaps TRBD2 (6 bases). Germline V gene data show CDR1 as MRHNA and CDR2 as SNTAGT. Deletions cut 5 bases from V and 6 bases from J, with 14 bases between. The CDR3 totals 14 residues. CDR3 loop: CASSLGGWGNEQFF. As DNA, the CDR3 is TGTGCCAGCAGTTTGGGGGGTTGGGGCAATGAGCAGTTCTTC.

The CDR3, as DNA: TGTGCCAGCAGCACCCAGAGACTAGCGGGAGATAATGAGCAGTTCTTC. This encodes CASSTQRLAGDNEQFF. The chain carries TRBV3-1 (or the pseudogene TRBV3-2) and TRBJ2-1; 12 nucleotides line up with TRBD2. CDR3 length: 16 residues. Per the germline V gene, CDR1 is LGHDT and CDR2 is YNNKEL (reference sequence). Losses at the gene ends were 5 bases for V and 7 bases for J; bases not matched to a gene: 9.